This T cell receptor beta chain comes out of a study of blood T cells in healthy people across ages. In germline, CDR1 is SGHDN, CDR2 FVKESK. CDR3 length: 15 residues. V was clipped by 1 base and J by 7 bases, with 14 bases between them. A remark on this clonotype: Its target is not known.

A second roughly 6 to 12 cycle PCR used barcoded and J-beta primers. TCRdb ran MiXCR on the 5' RACE reads and lists one entry per CDR3 protein. The sample includes about 1 million distinct CDR3 sequences, 40% to 55% of them seen just once. General study results and limits: CMV infection status of these donors was not known. Per million T cells, TCR beta diversity dropped about linearly as age rose.

The rearrangement uses TRBV14 and TRBJ2-1; the D call may be TRBD1 or TRBD2 (6 bases each). The origin of this receptor is a woman aged 55-75 years in good health. The sample taken for sequencing was blood. The CDR3: CASSQGGARSNEQFF. The CDR3 nucleotides are TGTGCCAGCAGCCAAGGGGGGGCCAGGTCGAATGAGCAGTTCTTC.